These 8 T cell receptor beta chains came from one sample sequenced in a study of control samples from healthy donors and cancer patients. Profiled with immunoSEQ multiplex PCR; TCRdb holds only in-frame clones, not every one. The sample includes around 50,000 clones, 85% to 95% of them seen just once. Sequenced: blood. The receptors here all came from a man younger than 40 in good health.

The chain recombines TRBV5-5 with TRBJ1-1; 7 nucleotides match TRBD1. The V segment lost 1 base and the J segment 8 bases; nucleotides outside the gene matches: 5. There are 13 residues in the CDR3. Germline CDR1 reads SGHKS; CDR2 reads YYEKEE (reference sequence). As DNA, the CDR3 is TGTGCCAGCAGCTTGATAGGGACAGCAGAAGCTTTCTTT. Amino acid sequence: CASSLIGTAEAFF. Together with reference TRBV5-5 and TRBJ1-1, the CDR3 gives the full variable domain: DAGVTQSPTHLIKTRGQQVTLRCSPISGHKSVSWYQQVLGQGPQFIFQYYEKEERGRGNFPDRFSARQFPNYSSELNVNALLLGDSALYLCASSLIGTAEAFFGQGTRLTVV.

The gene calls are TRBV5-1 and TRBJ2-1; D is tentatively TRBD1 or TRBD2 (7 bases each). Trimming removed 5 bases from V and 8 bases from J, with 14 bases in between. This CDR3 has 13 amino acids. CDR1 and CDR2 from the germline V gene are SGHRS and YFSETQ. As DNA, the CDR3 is TGCGCCAGCAGGGGGGGAGGGGGCGATGAGCAGTTCTTC. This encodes CASRGGGGDEQFF.

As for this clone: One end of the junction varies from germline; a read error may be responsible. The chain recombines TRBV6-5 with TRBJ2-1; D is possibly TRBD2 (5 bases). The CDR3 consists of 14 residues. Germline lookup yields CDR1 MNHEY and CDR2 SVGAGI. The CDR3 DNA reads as TGTGCCAGCAGTCCGATGATCGGGGATATCCCGCAGCTCTTC. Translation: CASSPMIGDIPQLF.

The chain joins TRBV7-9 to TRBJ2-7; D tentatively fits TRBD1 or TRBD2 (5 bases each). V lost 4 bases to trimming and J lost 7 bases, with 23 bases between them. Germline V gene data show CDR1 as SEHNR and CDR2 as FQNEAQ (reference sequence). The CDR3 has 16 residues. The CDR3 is CASSSPVGKGRQEQYF. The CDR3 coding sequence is TGTGCCAGCAGCTCCCCCGTTGGCAAGGGACGGCAAGAGCAGTACTTC.

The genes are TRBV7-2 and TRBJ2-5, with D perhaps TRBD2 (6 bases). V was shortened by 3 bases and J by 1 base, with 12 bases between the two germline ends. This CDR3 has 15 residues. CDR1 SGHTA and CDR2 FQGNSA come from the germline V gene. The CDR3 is CASSLGGQAQETQYF. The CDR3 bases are TGTGCCAGCAGCTTGGGAGGCCAGGCCCAAGAGACCCAGTACTTC.

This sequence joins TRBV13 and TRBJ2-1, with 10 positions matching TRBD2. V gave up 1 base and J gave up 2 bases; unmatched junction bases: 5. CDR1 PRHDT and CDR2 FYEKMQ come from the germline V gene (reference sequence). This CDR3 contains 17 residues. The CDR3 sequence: CASSLAPSGRAYNEQFF. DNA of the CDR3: TGTGCCAGCAGCTTAGCCCCGAGCGGGAGGGCCTACAATGAGCAGTTCTTC.

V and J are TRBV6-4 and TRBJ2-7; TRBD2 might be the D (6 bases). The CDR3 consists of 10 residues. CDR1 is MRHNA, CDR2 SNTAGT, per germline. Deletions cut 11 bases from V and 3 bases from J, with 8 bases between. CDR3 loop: CAGGLYEQYF. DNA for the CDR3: TGTGCCGGGGGACTCTACGAGCAGTACTTC.

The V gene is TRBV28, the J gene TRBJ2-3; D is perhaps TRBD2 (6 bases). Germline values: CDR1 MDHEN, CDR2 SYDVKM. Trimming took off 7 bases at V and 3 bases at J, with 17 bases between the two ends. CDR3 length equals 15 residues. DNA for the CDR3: TGTGCCAGCACTCTTCGGGGGAGCGGGACAGATACGCAGTATTTT. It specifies CASTLRGSGTDTQYF. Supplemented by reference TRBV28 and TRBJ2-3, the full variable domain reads DVKVTQSSRYLVKRTGEKVFLECVQDMDHENMFWYRQDPGLGLRLIYFSYDVKMKEKGDIPEGYSVSREKKERFSLILESASTNQTSMYLCASTLRGSGTDTQYFGPGTRLTVL.